This is a list of T cell receptor beta chains from one sample in a study of identical twins' blood T cells. TCRdb analysed the 5' RACE reads with MiXCR anew, one entry per CDR3 protein. The data contain hundreds of thousands of distinct CDR3 sequences, about 28% of them seen just once; the ten biggest clones take up 5.5% to 7%. The specimen sequenced was PBMCs. These TCRs come from a woman aged 18 to 55 in good health. CDR3s include the opening cysteine and the closing phenylalanine or tryptophan. D genes are given only for firm matches. The size field is filled for only some rows; it gives once, few, many or a size class.

j_call	v_call	d_call	clone_size	cdr3_nt	cdr3_aa
TRBJ2-7	TRBV5-1	TRBD2	NA	TGCGCCAGCAGCTTGACTAGCGGGGAGGTCAGGTACTTC	CASSLTSGEVRYF
TRBJ2-6	TRBV9	NA	few	TGTGCCAGCAGCGTCAACGCGGCCAACGTCCTGACTTTC	CASSVNAANVLTF
TRBJ2-5	TRBV2	NA	many	TGTGCCAGCACTGAAGGGCTGGGGACCCAGTACTTC	CASTEGLGTQYF
TRBJ1-2	TRBV6-5	NA	NA	TGTGCCAGCAGTTATTCAGCGGCTAACTATGGCTACACCTTC	CASSYSAANYGYTF
TRBJ2-3	TRBV5-1	TRBD2	NA	TGCGCCAGCCTAGCGGGCGCTTACGGTACAGATACGCAGTATTTT	CASLAGAYGTDTQYF
TRBJ1-3	TRBV7-9	NA	NA	TGTGCCAGCAGCCGCACGGACACCATATATTTT	CASSRTDTIYF
TRBJ2-2	TRBV2	NA	many	TGTGCCAGCAGTGAACACATAACGACCGGGGAGCTGTTTTTT	CASSEHITTGELFF
TRBJ2-1	TRBV6-6	TRBD1	few	TGTGCCAGCAGTTACACCTGGGACAGTTACAATGAGCAGTTCTTC	CASSYTWDSYNEQFF
TRBJ2-7	TRBV29-1	NA	NA	TGCAGCGTTGTGGGTAGCGGCACCTACGAGCAGTACTTC	CSVVGSGTYEQYF
TRBJ2-1	TRBV6-2/TRBV6-3	TRBD2	few	TGTGCCAGCAGTTCCCCAGGTAGCGGGAGGTCCAATGAGCAGTTCTTC	CASSSPGSGRSNEQFF
TRBJ1-5	TRBV12-3/TRBV12-4	NA	few	TGTGCCAGCAAAGGGTATAGCAATCAGCCCCAGCATTTT	CASKGYSNQPQHF
TRBJ2-2	TRBV20-1	NA	NA	TGCAGTGCTAGTATCAACACCGGGGAGCTGTTTTTT	CSASINTGELFF
TRBJ2-1	TRBV2	NA	many	TGTGCCAGCAGGGGTGATGAGCAGTTCTTC	CASRGDEQFF
TRBJ1-1	TRBV20-1	NA	once	TGCAGTGCTAGTAAGACATCTTTTGAAGCTTTCTTT	CSASKTSFEAFF
TRBJ2-7	TRBV5-1	NA	NA	TGCGCCAGCAGCTTCATTGCGGCGGAGACGCACGAGCAGTACTTC	CASSFIAAETHEQYF
TRBJ1-5	TRBV28	NA	few	TGTGCCAGCAGTGGACAGAAAGGTCAGCCCCAGCATTTT	CASSGQKGQPQHF
TRBJ2-3	TRBV10-3	NA	many	TGTGCCATCAGAAAGACAGAAGGCACAGATACGCAGTATTTT	CAIRKTEGTDTQYF
TRBJ1-1	TRBV6-2/TRBV6-3	NA	many	TGTGCCAGCAGTAAACTCGGGACCCCCAGATTCTCGAACACTGAAGCTTTCTTT	CASSKLGTPRFSNTEAFF
TRBJ2-7	TRBV7-2	NA	few	TGTGCCAGCAGCTTATTTTCGGTGGGGAACTACGAGCAGTACTTC	CASSLFSVGNYEQYF
TRBJ1-2	TRBV3-1	NA	many	TGTGCCAGCAGCCAAGAGCAGGGTGTGAGCGGCTACACCTTC	CASSQEQGVSGYTF
TRBJ1-6	TRBV12-3/TRBV12-4	NA	NA	TGTGCCAGCAGTTTTACAGGGAATTCACCCCTCCACTTT	CASSFTGNSPLHF
TRBJ1-2	TRBV28	NA	few	TGTGCCAGCAGAGTTAAAGGAAGGGTGGATGGCTACACCTTC	CASRVKGRVDGYTF
TRBJ2-2	TRBV6-5	NA	NA	TGTGCCAGCACCATCCTGACAGAAACCACCGGGGAGCTGTTGTTT	CASTILTETTGELLF
TRBJ1-1	TRBV28	NA	NA	TGTCCCAGCAGTTTAGCGACTGGGGCTTTCTTT	CPSSLATGAFF